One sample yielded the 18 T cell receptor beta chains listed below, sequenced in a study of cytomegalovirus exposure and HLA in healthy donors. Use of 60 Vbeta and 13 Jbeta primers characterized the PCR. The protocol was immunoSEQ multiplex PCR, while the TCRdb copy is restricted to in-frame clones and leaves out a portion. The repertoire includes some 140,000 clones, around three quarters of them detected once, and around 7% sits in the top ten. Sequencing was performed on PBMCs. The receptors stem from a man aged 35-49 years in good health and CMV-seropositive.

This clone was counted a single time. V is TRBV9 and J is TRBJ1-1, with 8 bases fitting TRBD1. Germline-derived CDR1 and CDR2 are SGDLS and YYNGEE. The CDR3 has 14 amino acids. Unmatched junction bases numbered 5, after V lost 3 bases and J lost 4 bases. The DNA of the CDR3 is TGTGCCAGCAGCGCGGACAGGGCCCCCACTGAAGCTTTCTTT. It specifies CASSADRAPTEAFF.

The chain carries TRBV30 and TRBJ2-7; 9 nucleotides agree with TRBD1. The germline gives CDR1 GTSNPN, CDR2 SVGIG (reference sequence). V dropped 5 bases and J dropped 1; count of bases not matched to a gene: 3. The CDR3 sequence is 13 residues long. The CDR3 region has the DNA TGTGCCTGGGGAGACAGGGGGTCCTACGAGCAGTACTTC. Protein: CAWGDRGSYEQYF.

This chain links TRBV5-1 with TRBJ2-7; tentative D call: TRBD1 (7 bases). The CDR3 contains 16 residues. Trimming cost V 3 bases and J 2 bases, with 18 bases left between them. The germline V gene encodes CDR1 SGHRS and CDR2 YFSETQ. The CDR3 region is CASSSSPRDSTYEQYF. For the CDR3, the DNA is TGCGCCAGCAGCTCGAGCCCGCGGGACAGTACCTACGAGCAGTACTTC.

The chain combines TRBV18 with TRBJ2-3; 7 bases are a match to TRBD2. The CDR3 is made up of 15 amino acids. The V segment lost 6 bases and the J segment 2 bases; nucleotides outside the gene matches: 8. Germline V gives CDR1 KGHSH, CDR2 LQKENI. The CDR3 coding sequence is TGTGCCAGCTCGGGGGGGACTGGATTCACAGATACGCAGTATTTT. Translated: CASSGGTGFTDTQYF.

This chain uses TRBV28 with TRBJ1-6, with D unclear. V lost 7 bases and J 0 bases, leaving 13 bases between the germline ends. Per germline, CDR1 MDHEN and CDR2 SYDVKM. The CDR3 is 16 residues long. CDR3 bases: TGTGCCAGCAACCCTTGGGCGAGCTCCTATAATTCACCCCTCCACTTT. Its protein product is CASNPWASSYNSPLHF.

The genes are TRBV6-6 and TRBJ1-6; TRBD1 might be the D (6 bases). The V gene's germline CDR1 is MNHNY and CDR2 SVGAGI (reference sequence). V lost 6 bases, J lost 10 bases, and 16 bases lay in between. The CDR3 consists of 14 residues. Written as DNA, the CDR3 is TGTGCCAGCAGGCTAGGGGGGGAGTGGTCACCCCTCCACTTT. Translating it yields CASRLGGEWSPLHF.

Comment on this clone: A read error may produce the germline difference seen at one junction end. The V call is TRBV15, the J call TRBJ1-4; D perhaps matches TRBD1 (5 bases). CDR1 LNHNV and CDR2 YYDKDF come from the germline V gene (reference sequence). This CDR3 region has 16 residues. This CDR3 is CATSRAGGSTIEKLFF. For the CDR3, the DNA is TGTGCCACCAGCAGAGCGGGGGGAAGTACTATTGAAAAACTGTTTTTT.

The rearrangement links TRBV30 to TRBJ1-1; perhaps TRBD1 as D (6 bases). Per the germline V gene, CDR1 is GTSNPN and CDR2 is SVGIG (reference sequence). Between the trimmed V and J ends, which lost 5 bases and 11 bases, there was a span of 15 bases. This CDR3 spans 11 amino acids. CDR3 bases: TGTGCCTGGGCCCCGAAGGGGGGGGCTTTCTTT. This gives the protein CAWAPKGGAFF.

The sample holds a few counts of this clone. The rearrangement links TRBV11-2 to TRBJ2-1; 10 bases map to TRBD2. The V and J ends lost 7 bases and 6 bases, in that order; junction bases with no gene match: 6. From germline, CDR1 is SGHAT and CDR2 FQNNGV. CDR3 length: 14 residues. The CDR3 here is CASTLVAGGNEQFF. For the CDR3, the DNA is TGTGCCAGCACCCTGGTAGCGGGGGGCAATGAGCAGTTCTTC.

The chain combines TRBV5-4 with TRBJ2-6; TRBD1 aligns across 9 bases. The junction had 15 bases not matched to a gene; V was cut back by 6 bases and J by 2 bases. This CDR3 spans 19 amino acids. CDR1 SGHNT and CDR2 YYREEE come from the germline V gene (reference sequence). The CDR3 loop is CASIRSGTGYSPGANVLTF. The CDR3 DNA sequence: TGTGCCAGCATTCGGTCCGGGACAGGGTATAGTCCTGGGGCCAACGTCCTGACTTTC.

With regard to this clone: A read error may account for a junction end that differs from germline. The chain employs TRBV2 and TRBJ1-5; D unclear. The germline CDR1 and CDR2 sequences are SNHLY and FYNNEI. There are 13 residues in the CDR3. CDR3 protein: CATSSGSRGPQHF. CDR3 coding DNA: TGTGCCACCAGTTCGGGGTCCCGAGGACCCCAGCATTTT.

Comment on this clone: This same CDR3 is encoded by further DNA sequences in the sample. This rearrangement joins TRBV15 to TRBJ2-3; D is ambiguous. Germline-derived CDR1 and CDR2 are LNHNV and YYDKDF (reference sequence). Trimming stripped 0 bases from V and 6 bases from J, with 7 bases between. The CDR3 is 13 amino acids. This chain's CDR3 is CATSRDLTDTQYF. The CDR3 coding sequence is TGTGCCACCAGCAGAGATCTAACGGATACGCAGTATTTT.

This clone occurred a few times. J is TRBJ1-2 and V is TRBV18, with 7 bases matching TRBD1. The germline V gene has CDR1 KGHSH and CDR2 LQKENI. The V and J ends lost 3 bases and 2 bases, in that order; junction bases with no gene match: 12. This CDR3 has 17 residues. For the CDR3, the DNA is TGTGCCAGCTCACCTTCCGGGACAGCCGCCCGGAACTATGGCTACACCTTC. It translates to CASSPSGTAARNYGYTF.

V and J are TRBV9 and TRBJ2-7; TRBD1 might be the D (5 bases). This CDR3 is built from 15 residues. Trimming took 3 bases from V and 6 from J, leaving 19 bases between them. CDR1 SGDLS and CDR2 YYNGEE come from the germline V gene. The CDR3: CASSGVRTTGGEQYF. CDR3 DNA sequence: TGTGCCAGCAGCGGAGTCCGGACAACAGGCGGCGAGCAGTACTTC.

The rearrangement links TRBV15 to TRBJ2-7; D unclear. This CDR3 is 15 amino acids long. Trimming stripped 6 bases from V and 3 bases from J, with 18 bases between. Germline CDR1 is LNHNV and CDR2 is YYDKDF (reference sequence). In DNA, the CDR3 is TGTGCCACCAGTATAGGAGACGGCCAGTTCTACGAGCAGTACTTC. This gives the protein CATSIGDGQFYEQYF. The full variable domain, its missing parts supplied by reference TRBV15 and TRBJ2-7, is DAMVIQNPRYQVTQFGKPVTLSCSQTLNHNVMYWYQQKSSQAPKLLFHYYDKDFNNEADTPDNFQSRRPNTSFCFLDIRSPGLGDTAMYLCATSIGDGQFYEQYFGPGTRLTVT.

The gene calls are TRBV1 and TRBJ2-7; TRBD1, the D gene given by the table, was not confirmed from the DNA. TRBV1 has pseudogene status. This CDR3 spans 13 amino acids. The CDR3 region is CTSGSDSQGEQYF. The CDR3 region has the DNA TGCACCAGCGGGTCCGACTCCCAGGGGGAGCAGTACTTC.

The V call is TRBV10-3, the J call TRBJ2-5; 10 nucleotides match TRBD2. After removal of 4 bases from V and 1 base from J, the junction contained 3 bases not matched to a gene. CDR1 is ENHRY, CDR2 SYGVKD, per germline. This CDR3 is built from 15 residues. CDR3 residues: CAISGTSGAQETQYF. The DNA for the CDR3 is TGTGCCATCAGTGGAACTAGCGGGGCCCAAGAGACCCAGTACTTC.

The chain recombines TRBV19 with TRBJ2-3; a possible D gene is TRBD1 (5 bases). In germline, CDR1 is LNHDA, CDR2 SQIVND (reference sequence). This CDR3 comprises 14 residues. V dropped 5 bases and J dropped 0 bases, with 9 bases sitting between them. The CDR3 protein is CASSQQGSTDTQYF. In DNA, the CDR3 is TGTGCCAGTAGTCAGCAGGGTAGCACAGATACGCAGTATTTT.